Here is one T cell receptor (beta chain) with its context. The antigen is unknown. The study ran its PCR with 60 Vbeta and 13 Jbeta primers. Sequencing was performed with immunoSEQ multiplex PCR; in TCRdb, only in-frame clones are kept and a portion is missing. This sample yields about 170,000 clones, of which over 75% are seen a single time; 1.5% to 2% belongs to the top ten. CDR1 is SNHLY, CDR2 FYNNEI, per germline. The CDR3 is 15 residues long. V lost 3 bases to trimming and J lost 10 bases; unmatched junction nucleotides: 9. The data were taken from a study of cytomegalovirus exposure and HLA in healthy donors. The wider study: Earlier, 110 million or so unique TCR beta sequences were recovered from about 170 million T cells by an analysis. Study-level points and caveats: Upon later analysis, HLA-associated TCR beta chains proved more clonally expanded than other, equally common chains.

The sequenced sample consisted of PBMCs. The origin of this receptor is a woman aged 18-29 years in good health and CMV-seronegative. The J gene is TRBJ2-1, the V gene TRBV2; 10 bases are a match to TRBD2. DNA for the CDR3: TGTGCCAGCAGTGAGATCAAGCGGGGGGGCTCAGAGCAGTTCTTC. This codes for CASSEIKRGGSEQFF.